One and the same sample provided the 10 T cell receptor beta chains below, sequenced in a study of glioma-infiltrating T cells. The iRepertoire nested amplicon-rescue multiplex PCR amplified TCR alpha and beta CDR3s from RNA. TCRdb used MiXCR to reprocess the multiplex PCR reads, holding one entry per CDR3 protein. Among 3,500 to 5,500 distinct CDR3 sequences listed, under 30% were seen once. The specimen was glioma tissue, nonneoplastic brain tissue, or PBMCs (not recorded which). All receptors come from a human donor with low-grade glioma or glioblastoma, undergoing nonglioma brain surgery, or in good health (not recorded which).

This clonotype is medium-sized within its sample. V gene TRBV4-1 combines with J gene TRBJ2-5; the D gene is possibly TRBD2 (7 bases). CDR1 is MGHRA and CDR2 is YSYEKL in the germline V gene. The V end lost 0 bases, the J end lost 8 bases, and 19 bases lay between the germline ends. This CDR3 comprises 16 residues. CDR3 sequence reads: CASSQDLSGGQETQYF. The CDR3 DNA follows: TGCGCCAGCAGCCAAGATCTTTCGGGGGGCCAGGAAACCCAGTACTTC.

The table lists this clonotype with many counts. V usage is TRBV5-1 and J usage is TRBJ2-1; a weak D match, TRBD1 (6 bases). Looked up from germline, CDR1 is SGHRS and CDR2 is YFSETQ. This CDR3 is 16 amino acids long. V was shortened by 0 bases and J by 0 bases, with 10 bases between the two germline ends. The CDR3 DNA reads TGCGCCAGCAGCTTGGAGGGGGATAGCTCCTACAATGAGCAGTTCTTC. It codes for CASSLEGDSSYNEQFF.

This clonotype is medium-sized. The V and J genes are TRBV20-1 and TRBJ1-1, with 7 bases lining up with TRBD1. Germline V gene sequence: CDR1 DFQATT, CDR2 SNEGSKA (reference sequence). The V and J ends lost 0 bases and 2 bases, in that order; junction bases with no gene match: 6. The CDR3 has 15 residues. The CDR3 DNA sequence: TGCAGTGCTAGAGACGGACAGGCATACAACACTGAAGCTTTCTTT. Translating it yields CSARDGQAYNTEAFF.

This clonotype has at least ten counts. The rearrangement joins TRBV12-3 or TRBV12-4 to TRBJ2-3, with D uncertain. Trimming left V 0 bases short and J 2 bases short, with 3 bases between. The CDR3 sequence is 13 residues long. CDR3 protein: CASSLAPTDTQYF. The CDR3 region has the DNA TGTGCCAGCAGTTTAGCGCCCACAGATACGCAGTATTTT.

This clonotype ranks as medium-sized. The chain uses TRBV10-2 and TRBJ2-3; 8 bases map to TRBD2. J gave up 4 bases and V 4 bases, and 7 bases lay outside the gene matches. The CDR3 covers 15 residues. Germline CDR1 is WSHSY and CDR2 is SAAADI. The CDR3 DNA is TGCGCCAGCAGTGTTAGCTTCGGGGGGGCAGATACGCAGTATTTT. Translated, it gives CASSVSFGGADTQYF.

This clonotype was detected many times. The gene calls are TRBV19 and TRBJ1-6, with D hard to call. CDR3 length equals 13 residues. The V gene's germline CDR1 is LNHDA and CDR2 SQIVND (reference sequence). V was shortened by 5 bases and J by 7 bases, with 9 bases between the two germline ends. The CDR3 spells CASSLQLNSPLHF. The CDR3 bases are TGTGCCAGTAGTCTTCAACTCAATTCACCCCTCCACTTT.

The V call is TRBV18, the J call TRBJ2-7; TRBD2 might be the D (7 bases). Trimming removed 3 bases at V and 7 bases at J, with 19 bases between. The length of the CDR3 is 15 residues. Germline loops: CDR1 KGHSH, CDR2 LQKENI. The CDR3 protein is CASSPLWGAGGEQYV. The CDR3 DNA is TGTGCCAGCTCACCGCTGTGGGGGGCCGGGGGGGAGCAGTACGTC.

This clonotype occurred many times. The V call is TRBV12-5, the J call TRBJ1-6; D unresolved. Trimming removed 6 bases from V and 1 base from J, with 22 bases in between. The CDR3 is 19 residues long. Germline loops: CDR1 LGHNT, CDR2 FRNRAP. CDR3: CASGITRAVGGSYNSPLHF. CDR3 coding DNA: TGTGCTAGTGGCATCACCCGGGCGGTAGGAGGGTCCTATAATTCACCCCTCCACTTT.

This clonotype has at least ten counts. The V call is TRBV18, the J call TRBJ1-1, with TRBD1 matching 10 bases. The CDR3 sequence is 15 residues long. CDR1 KGHSH and CDR2 LQKENI come from the germline V gene. The V gene end was trimmed by 3 bases and the J gene end by 5 bases; junction bases not matched to a gene: 6. The CDR3 protein is CASSPRQGAGTEAFF. Written as DNA, the CDR3 is TGTGCCAGCTCACCGCGACAGGGGGCGGGGACTGAAGCTTTCTTT.

In its sample, this clonotype was seen many times. J is TRBJ2-4 and V is TRBV12-3 or TRBV12-4, with TRBD1 as a possible D gene (6 bases). The CDR3 extends over 13 amino acids. Trimming took off 4 bases at V and 9 bases at J, with 13 bases between the two ends. CDR3 region: CASSSYRETIQYF. As DNA, the CDR3 is TGTGCCAGCAGTTCTTACAGGGAGACCATTCAGTACTTC.